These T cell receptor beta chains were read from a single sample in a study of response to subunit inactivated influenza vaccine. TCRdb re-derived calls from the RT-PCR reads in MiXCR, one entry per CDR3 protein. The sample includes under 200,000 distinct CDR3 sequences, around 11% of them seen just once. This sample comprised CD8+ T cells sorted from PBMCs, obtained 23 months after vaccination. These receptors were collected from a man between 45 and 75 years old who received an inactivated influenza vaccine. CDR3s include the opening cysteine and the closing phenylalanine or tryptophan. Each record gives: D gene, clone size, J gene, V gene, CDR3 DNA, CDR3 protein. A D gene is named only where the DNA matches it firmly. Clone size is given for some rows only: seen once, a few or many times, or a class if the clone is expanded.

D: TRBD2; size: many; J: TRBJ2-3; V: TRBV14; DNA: TGTGCCAGCAGCCGGGAGACTAGCGGCTCGGATACGCAGTATTTT; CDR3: CASSRETSGSDTQYF
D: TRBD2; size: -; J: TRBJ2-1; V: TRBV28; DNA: TGTGCCAGCAGTTTATTACGACTAGCGGGGGACTACAATGAGCAGTTCTTC; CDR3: CASSLLRLAGDYNEQFF
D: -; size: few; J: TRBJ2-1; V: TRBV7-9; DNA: TGTGCCAGCAGTGCCAGCGGAGATGTCTACAATGAGCAGTTCTTC; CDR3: CASSASGDVYNEQFF
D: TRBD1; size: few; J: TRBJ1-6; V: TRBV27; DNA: TGTGCCAGCCAAGGACAGGATCTTCTTGATTCACCCCTCCACTTT; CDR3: CASQGQDLLDSPLHF
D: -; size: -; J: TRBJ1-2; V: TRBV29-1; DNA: TGCAGCATTGTTGAATCGTGGGGGGGCTATGGCTACACCTTC; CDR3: CSIVESWGGYGYTF
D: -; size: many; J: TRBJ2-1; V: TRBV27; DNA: TGTGCCAGCAGTTTATGGGTAGGCAATGAGCAGTTCTTC; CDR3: CASSLWVGNEQFF
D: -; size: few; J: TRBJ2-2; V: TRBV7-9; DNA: TGTGCCCGTGCCCTAGGGACCGGGGAGCTGTTTTTT; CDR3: CARALGTGELFF
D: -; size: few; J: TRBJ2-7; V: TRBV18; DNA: TGTGCCAGCTCACTCGCCGGGACCGACTACGAGCAGTACTTC; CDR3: CASSLAGTDYEQYF
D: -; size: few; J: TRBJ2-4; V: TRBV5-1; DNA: TGCGCCAGCAGCTCCTTTTTAGACTCCAAAAACATTCAGTACTTC; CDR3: CASSSFLDSKNIQYF
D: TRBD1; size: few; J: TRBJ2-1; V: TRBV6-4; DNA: TGTGCCAGCAGTGACCCAACGACAGGGGCGAATTCCTACAATGAGCAGTTCTTC; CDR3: CASSDPTTGANSYNEQFF
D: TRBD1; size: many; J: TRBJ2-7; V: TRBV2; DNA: TGTGCCAGCAGCGCCCCTCGGACAGGGGGTTTCAACGAGCAGTACTTC; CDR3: CASSAPRTGGFNEQYF
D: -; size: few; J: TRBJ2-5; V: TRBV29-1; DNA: TGCAGCGTTGTACCACAGGGACGGAACATAGAGACCCAGTACTTC; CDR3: CSVVPQGRNIETQYF
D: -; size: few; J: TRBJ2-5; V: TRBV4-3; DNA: TGCGCCAGCAACCCCCCAGGGACGGTCCTCCCCGTGGTTATTGCGGGGTACTTC; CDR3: CASNPPGTVLPVVIAGYF
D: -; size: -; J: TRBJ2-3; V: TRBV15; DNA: TGTGCCACCAGCAGAGAGGCAGCCACAGATACGCAGTATTTT; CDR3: CATSREAATDTQYF
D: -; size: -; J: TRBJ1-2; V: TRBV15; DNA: TGTGCCACCAGCAGAGATAGTACAGCAAACTATGGCTACACCTTC; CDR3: CATSRDSTANYGYTF
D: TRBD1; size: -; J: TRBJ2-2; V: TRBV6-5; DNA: TGTGCCAGCAGTTACGGGACAGGGTACACCGGGGAGCTGTTTTTT; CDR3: CASSYGTGYTGELFF
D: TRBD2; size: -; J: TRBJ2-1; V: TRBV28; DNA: TGTGCCAGCAGTTCGGGCCTAATCGGCGGGAGTGCGTACAATGAGCAGTTCTTC; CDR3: CASSSGLIGGSAYNEQFF
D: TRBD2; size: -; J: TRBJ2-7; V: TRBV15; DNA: TGTGCCACCAGCAGAGATCTAGCGGGAGAAACGGGAGAGCAGTACTTC; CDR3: CATSRDLAGETGEQYF
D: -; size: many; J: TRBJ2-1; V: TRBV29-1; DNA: TGCAGCGTTGCGGGCAGGCCGAGCTCCTACAATGAGCAGTTCTTC; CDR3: CSVAGRPSSYNEQFF
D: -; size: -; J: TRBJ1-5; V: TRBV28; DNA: TGTGCCAGCAGTCCCCCCCGGGGGGGCCAGCATTTT; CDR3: CASSPPRGGQHF
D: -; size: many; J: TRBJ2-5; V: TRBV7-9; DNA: TGTGCCAGCAGCTTAAACAGGGTTGAGACCCAGTACTTC; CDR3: CASSLNRVETQYF
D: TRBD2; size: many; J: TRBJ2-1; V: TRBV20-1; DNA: TGCAGTGCTAGAGACGCAGGACTAGCGGGAGGTTCCTCCTACAATGAGCAGTTCTTC; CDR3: CSARDAGLAGGSSYNEQFF
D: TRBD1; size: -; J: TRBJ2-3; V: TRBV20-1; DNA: TGCAGTGCGACCGCAGGGATGGGACAGGGGATTTACACTAGCACAGATACGCAGTATTTT; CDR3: CSATAGMGQGIYTSTDTQYF
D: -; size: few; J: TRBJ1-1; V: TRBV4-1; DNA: TGCGCCAGCAGCTCGGGGGTGGGGCACCCTGAAGCTTTCTTT; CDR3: CASSSGVGHPEAFF
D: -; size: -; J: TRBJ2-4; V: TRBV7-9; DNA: TGTGCCAGCAGCTTATGGGGGCGCGGGGCCAAAAACATTCAGTACTTC; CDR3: CASSLWGRGAKNIQYF
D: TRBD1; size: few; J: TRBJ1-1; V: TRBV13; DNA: TGTGCCAGCAGCTTAGAGGGACAGGGGGACACTGAAGCTTTCTTT; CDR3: CASSLEGQGDTEAFF
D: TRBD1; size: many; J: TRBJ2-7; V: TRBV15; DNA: TGTGCCACCAGCAGAGGACAGGGCCTCACCTACGAGCAGTACTTC; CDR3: CATSRGQGLTYEQYF
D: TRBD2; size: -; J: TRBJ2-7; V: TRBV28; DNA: TGTGCCAGCATGCCGGGACTAGCGGGAGGAAATCCGCCCTACGAGCAGTACTTC; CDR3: CASMPGLAGGNPPYEQYF
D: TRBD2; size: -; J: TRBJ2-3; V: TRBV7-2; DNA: TGTGCCAGCAGCTACCTCGGGGGGACGCAGTATTTT; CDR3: CASSYLGGTQYF
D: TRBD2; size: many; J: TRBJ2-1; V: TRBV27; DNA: TGTGCCAGCAGTTTATTAGCGGGGCCCGGGAGGAATGAGCAGTTCTTC; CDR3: CASSLLAGPGRNEQFF
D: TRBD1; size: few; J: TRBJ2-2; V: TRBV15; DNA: TGTGCCACCAGCAGCGACAGGGGGCACACCGGGGAGCTGTTTTTT; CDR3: CATSSDRGHTGELFF
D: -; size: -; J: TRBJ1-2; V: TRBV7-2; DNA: TGTGCCAGCAGAGCGGAAGGGTGGACTAACTATGGCTACACCTTC; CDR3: CASRAEGWTNYGYTF
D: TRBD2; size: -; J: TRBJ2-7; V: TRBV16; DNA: TGTGCCAGCAGCCACCCCAGCGGGGGGAAAACCTACGAGCAGTACTTC; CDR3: CASSHPSGGKTYEQYF
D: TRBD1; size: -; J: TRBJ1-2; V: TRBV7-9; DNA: TGTGCCAGCAGCTCCACCGGGACAGATGACTATGGCTACACCTTC; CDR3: CASSSTGTDDYGYTF
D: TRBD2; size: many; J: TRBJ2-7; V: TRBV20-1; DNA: TGCAGTGCTAGAGATGGGGCGGGGGGCTACGAGCAGTACTTC; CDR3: CSARDGAGGYEQYF
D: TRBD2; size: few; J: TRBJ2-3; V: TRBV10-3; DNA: TGTGCCATCAGGGCTAGCGGGGGCACAGATACGCAGTATTTT; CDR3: CAIRASGGTDTQYF
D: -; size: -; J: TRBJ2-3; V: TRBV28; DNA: TGTGCCAGCAGTTCAACGACAGGAATCACAGATACGCAGTATTTT; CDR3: CASSSTTGITDTQYF
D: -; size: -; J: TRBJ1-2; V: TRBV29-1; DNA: TGCAGCGTTGAGGCAGGGACCAACTATGGCTACACCTTC; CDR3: CSVEAGTNYGYTF
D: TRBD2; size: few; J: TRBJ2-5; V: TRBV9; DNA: TGTGCCAGCAGCGTATACGGCGGGAGGGGATTACAAGAGACCCAGTACTTC; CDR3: CASSVYGGRGLQETQYF
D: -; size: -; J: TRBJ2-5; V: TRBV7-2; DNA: TGTGCCAGCAGCTCACCTTTGGCCGGGACCCAGTACTTC; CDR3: CASSSPLAGTQYF
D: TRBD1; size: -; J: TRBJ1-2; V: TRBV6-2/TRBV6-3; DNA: TGTGCCAGCAGTTACTACCGACAGGGGGCTACCTATGGCTACACCTTC; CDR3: CASSYYRQGATYGYTF
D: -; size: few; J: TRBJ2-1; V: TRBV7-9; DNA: TGTGCCAGCACCCCCACTCTGACGGGTCTTCAAGGTGAGCAGTTCTTC; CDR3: CASTPTLTGLQGEQFF
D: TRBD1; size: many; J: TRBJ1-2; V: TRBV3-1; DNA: TGTGCCAGCAGCCGACACGACAGGGGCCGAATCTATGGCTACACCTTC; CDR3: CASSRHDRGRIYGYTF
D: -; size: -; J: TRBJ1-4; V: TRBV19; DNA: TGTGCCAGTCGCTCAGAAAAACTGTTTTTT; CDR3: CASRSEKLFF
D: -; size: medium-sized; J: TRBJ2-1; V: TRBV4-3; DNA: TGCGCCAGCAGCCAAGAAGTAGGGGGCTACAATGAGCAGTTCTTC; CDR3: CASSQEVGGYNEQFF
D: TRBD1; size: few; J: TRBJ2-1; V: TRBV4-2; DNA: TGTGCCAGCAGTCCAGAACAGGGGACGAGCTCCTACAATGAGCAGTTCTTC; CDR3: CASSPEQGTSSYNEQFF
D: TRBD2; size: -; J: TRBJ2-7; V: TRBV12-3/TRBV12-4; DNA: TGTGCCAGCAGTTTAGTGGGACTAGCGGGGGGATTAACCTACGAGCAGTACTTC; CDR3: CASSLVGLAGGLTYEQYF
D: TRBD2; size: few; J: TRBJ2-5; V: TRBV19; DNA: TGTGCCAGTAACCCTGGACTAGCGGGAGTGGAGACCCAGTACTTC; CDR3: CASNPGLAGVETQYF
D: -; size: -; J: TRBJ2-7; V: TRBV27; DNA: TGTGCCAGCAGGGGGATGGACAGTTACGAGCAGTACTTC; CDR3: CASRGMDSYEQYF
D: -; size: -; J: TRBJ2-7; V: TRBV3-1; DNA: TGTGCCAGCACCCAAGAGGCGCCTTTGACCTACGAGCAGTACTTC; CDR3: CASTQEAPLTYEQYF
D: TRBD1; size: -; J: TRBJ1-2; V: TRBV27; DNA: TGTGCCAGCAGTCTCACGACAGGGGGCGTCTATGGCTACACCTTC; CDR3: CASSLTTGGVYGYTF
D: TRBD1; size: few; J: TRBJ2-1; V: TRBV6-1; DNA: TGTGCCAGCAGTGAACTTAGGGGGCTCAACAATGAGCAGTTCTTC; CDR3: CASSELRGLNNEQFF
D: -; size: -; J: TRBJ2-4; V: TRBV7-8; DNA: TGTGCCAGCAGCGCAGGGAGGAGCGCCAAAAACATTCAGTACTTC; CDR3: CASSAGRSAKNIQYF
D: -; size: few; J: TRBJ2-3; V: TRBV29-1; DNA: TGCAGCGTCCCTGTAGCCACAGATACGCAGTATTTT; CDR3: CSVPVATDTQYF
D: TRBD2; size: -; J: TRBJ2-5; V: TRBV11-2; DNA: TGTGCCAGCAGCTTAGATCGGGGGGGTAGGGAGACCCAGTACTTC; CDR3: CASSLDRGGRETQYF